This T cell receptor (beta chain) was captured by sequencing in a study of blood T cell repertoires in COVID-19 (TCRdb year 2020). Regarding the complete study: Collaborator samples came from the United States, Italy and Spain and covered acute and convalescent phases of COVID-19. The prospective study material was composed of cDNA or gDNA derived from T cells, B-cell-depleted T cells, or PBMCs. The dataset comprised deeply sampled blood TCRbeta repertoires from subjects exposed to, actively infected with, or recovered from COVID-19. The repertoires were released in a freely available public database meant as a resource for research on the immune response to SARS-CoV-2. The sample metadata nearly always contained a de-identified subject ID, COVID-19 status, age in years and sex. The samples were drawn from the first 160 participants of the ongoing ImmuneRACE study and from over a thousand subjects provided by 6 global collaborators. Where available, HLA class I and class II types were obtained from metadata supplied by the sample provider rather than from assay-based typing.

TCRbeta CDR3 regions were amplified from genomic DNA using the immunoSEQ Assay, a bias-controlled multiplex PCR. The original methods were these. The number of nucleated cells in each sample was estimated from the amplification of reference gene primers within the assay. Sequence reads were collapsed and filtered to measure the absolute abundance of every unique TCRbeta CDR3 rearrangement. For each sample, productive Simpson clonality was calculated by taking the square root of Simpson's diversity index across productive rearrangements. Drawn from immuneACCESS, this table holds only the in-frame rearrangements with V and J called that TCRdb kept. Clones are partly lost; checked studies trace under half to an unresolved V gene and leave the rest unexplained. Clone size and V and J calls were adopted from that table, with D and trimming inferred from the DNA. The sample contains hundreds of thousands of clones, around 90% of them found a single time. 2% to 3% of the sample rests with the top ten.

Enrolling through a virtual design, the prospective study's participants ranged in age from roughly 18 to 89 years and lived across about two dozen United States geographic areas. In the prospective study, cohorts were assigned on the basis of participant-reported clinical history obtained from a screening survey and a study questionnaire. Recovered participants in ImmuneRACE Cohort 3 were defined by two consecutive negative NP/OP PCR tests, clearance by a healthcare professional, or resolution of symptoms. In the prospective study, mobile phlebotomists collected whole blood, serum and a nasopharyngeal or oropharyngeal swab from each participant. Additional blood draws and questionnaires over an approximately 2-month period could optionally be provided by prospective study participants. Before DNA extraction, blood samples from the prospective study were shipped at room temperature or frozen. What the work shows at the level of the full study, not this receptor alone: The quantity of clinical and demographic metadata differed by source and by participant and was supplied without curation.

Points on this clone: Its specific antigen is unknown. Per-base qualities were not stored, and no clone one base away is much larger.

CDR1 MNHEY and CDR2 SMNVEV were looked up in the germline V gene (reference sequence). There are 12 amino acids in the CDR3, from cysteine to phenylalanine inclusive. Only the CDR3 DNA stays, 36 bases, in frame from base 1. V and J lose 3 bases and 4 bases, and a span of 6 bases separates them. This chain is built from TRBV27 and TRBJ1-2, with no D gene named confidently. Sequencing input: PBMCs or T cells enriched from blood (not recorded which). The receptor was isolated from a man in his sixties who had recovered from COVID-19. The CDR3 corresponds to CASSFRGYGYTF. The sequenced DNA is TGTGCCAGCAGTTTCCGCGGCTATGGCTACACCTTC.